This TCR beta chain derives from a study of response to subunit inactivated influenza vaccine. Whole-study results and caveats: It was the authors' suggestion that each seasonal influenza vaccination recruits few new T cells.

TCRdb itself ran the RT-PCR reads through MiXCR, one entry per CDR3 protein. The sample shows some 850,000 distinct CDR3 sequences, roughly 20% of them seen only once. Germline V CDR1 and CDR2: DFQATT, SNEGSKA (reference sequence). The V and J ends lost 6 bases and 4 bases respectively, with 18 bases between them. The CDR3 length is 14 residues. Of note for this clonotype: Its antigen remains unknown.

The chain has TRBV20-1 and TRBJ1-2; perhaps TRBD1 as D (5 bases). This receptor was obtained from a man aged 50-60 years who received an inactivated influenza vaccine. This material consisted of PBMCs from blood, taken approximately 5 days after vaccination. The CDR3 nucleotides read TGCAGTGCCCCTCAGGCCTCCGGGGGCTATGGCTACACCTTC. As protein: CSAPQASGGYGYTF.